The source of this T cell receptor beta chain is a study of blood T cell repertoires in COVID-19. Study-level background: Samples representing acute and convalescent COVID-19 were sourced from the United States, Italy and Spain. Sources were T cells, B-cell-depleted T cells, or PBMCs; the material itself was cDNA or gDNA.

In the authors' methods: Reference gene primer amplification in the assay estimated nucleated cell counts. Some clones are missing from TCRdb's copy, which holds only in-frame ones; the method was immunoSEQ multiplex PCR. The DNA gave D and trimming, while V, J and clone size come from that table. The sample lists about 210,000 clones, around 81% occurring once. Participants were placed into cohorts based on the clinical history they reported. Material: PBMCs or T cells enriched from blood (not recorded which). This receptor was obtained from a woman aged 45 to 65 with acute COVID-19.

DNA for the CDR3: TGTGCCAGCACTCCGGACAACGGGCAGACCCAGTACTTC. Translated, it gives CASTPDNGQTQYF. The V and J genes are TRBV12-3 or TRBV12-4 and TRBJ2-5, with D possibly TRBD1 on 5 matching bases. V was cut by 7 bases and J by 6 bases, with 15 bases left in between. This CDR3 spans 13 amino acids.